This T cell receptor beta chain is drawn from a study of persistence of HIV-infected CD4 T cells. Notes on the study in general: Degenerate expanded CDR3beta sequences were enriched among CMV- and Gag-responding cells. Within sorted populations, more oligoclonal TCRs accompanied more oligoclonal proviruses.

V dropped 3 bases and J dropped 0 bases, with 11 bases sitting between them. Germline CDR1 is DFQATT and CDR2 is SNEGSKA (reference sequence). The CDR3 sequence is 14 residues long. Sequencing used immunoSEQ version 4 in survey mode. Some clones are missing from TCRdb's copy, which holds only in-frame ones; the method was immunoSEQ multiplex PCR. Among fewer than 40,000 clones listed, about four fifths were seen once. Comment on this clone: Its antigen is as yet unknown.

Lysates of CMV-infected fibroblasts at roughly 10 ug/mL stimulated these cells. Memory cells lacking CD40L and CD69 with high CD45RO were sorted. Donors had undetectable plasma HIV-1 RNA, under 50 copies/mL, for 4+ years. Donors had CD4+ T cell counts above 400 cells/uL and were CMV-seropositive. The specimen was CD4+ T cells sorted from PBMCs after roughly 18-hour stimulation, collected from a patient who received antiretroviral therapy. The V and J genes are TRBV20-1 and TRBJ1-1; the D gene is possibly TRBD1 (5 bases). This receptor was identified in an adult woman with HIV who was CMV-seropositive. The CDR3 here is CSASAGLLNTEAFF. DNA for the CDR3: TGCAGTGCTAGTGCGGGGCTGCTGAACACTGAAGCTTTCTTT.